Sequencing of this TCR beta chain was carried out in a study of T cells in Graves' hyperthyroidism and ophthalmopathy. Findings of the study overall: Most thyroid clonotypes that were expanded above 0.001 also turned up in blood.

In its sample, this clonotype was seen many times. Its antigen is not known. TCR beta CDR3 regions were amplified from RNA transcripts. Initially, a first-round RT-PCR of the TCR CDR3 employed the HTBI primer set. TCRdb independently ran MiXCR on the multiplex PCR reads; one entry per CDR3 protein. This sample has approximately 630,000 distinct CDR3 sequences; about a sixth occur once, and the top ten carry less than 4.5%. For Graves' hyperthyroidism to be stable, ophthalmopathy could not progress within 18 months. This CDR3 is built from 14 residues. Trimming left V 3 bases short and J 2 bases short, with 11 bases between. The V gene's germline CDR1 is MNHEY and CDR2 SMNVEV (reference sequence).

The rearrangement uses TRBV27 and TRBJ2-7, with a weak D call TRBD1 (5 bases). Sequenced: blood. The clonotype originates from a woman in her 30s with Graves' hyperthyroidism. CDR3 sequence reads: CASSLGPTAYEQYF. CDR3 coding DNA: TGTGCCAGCAGTTTGGGGCCCACCGCCTACGAGCAGTACTTC.